These 19 T cell receptor beta chains were sequenced from one sample in a study of STAT5B mutations in CD4+ large granular lymphocyte leukemia (dated 2022 in TCRdb). Libraries were prepared through the immunoSEQ multiplex PCR assay. Sourced from immuneACCESS, this table was stored by TCRdb with only in-frame sequences that have V and J called. A share of the clones is absent; for the studies checked, an unresolved V gene accounts for under half, and the remainder has no known explanation. The sample profile shows some 51,000 clones; 80% to 85% of them were found once. The ten largest clonotypes hold less than 0.4% of the sample. Sequencing used CD4+ T cells from blood buffy coats. All receptors derive from a human donor in good health.

V is TRBV14 and J is TRBJ2-1, with 9 bases identical to TRBD2. V gave up 3 bases and J gave up 5 bases; unmatched junction bases: 8. Germline CDR1 SGHDN, CDR2 FVKESK. This CDR3 has 16 residues. The CDR3 here is CASSQARLAGNNEQFF. CDR3 DNA: TGTGCCAGCAGCCAGGCTAGGCTAGCGGGAAACAATGAGCAGTTCTTC.

The V and J genes are TRBV29-1 and TRBJ2-6, with D possibly TRBD1 on 5 matching bases. V lost 3 bases, J lost 1 base, and 10 bases lay in between. The CDR3 extends over 15 amino acids. Germline CDR1 is SQVTM and CDR2 is ANQGSEA. CDR3 loop: CSVDPGISGANVLTF. CDR3 nucleotide sequence: TGCAGCGTTGATCCAGGGATTTCTGGGGCCAACGTCCTGACTTTC.

This clone was counted only a few times. This chain connects TRBV5-6 to TRBJ1-2; TRBD1 matches 11 bases. This CDR3 contains 15 residues. Germline CDR1 and CDR2: SGHDT and YYEEEE. Unmatched junction bases numbered 8, after V lost 4 bases and J lost 6 bases. DNA for the CDR3: TGTGCCAGCAGCGATCGGACAGGGGGCTTCCATGGCTACACCTTC. It codes for CASSDRTGGFHGYTF.

The chain is built from TRBV5-1 and TRBJ1-6, with unresolved D. This CDR3 is built from 16 residues. Germline V lookup: CDR1 SGHRS, CDR2 YFSETQ. V gave up 4 bases and J gave up 5 bases, with 16 bases separating them. The CDR3 coding sequence is TGCGCCAGCAGCGATAGCTGGATGCGAGATAATTCACCCCTCCACTTT. It translates to CASSDSWMRDNSPLHF.

The V gene is TRBV5-1, the J gene TRBJ1-1; TRBD1 aligns across 8 bases. Germline V lookup: CDR1 SGHRS, CDR2 YFSETQ. CDR3 size: 15 residues. V shed 4 bases, J shed 1 base, and the junction held 6 bases outside the gene matches. CDR3 in amino acids: CASSPDRDKNTEAFF. The CDR3 DNA reads as TGCGCCAGCAGCCCGGACAGGGACAAGAACACTGAAGCTTTCTTT.

This sequence joins TRBV5-1 and TRBJ2-5; TRBD1 matches at 10 bases. The J call may be wrong; the DNA end is better matched by TRBJ2-7. This CDR3 is 15 amino acids long. The germline gives CDR1 SGHRS, CDR2 YFSETQ. This chain's CDR3 is CASSSQDRGSYEQYF. In nucleotides, the CDR3 is TGCGCCAGCAGCTCTCAGGACAGGGGGTCCTACGAGCAGTACTTC.

This clone is a singleton in its sample. The J gene is TRBJ1-1, the V gene TRBV14; D gene uncertain. The ends were cut back, 2 bases at V and 2 bases at J, with 3 bases in the middle. Germline V gene lookup returns CDR1 SGHDN and CDR2 FVKESK. The CDR3 sequence is 12 residues long. The CDR3 region is CASSQQNTEAFF. In DNA form, the CDR3 reads TGTGCCAGCAGCCAACAAAACACTGAAGCTTTCTTT. Full variable domain (remainder filled in from reference TRBV14 and TRBJ1-1): EAGVTQFPSHSVIEKGQTVTLRCDPISGHDNLYWYRRVMGKEIKFLLHFVKESKQDESGMPNNRFLAERTGGTYSTLKVQPAELEDSGVYFCASSQQNTEAFFGQGTRLTVV.

This sequence joins TRBV12-5 and TRBJ2-7; D possibly matches TRBD1 or TRBD2 (5 bases each). Trimming removed 6 bases at V and 1 base at J, with 10 bases between. This CDR3 is 13 amino acids long. Per the germline V gene, CDR1 is LGHNT and CDR2 is FRNRAP. The CDR3 coding sequence is TGTGCTAGTGGCCGGGACGGATCCTACGAGCAGTACTTC. Translated: CASGRDGSYEQYF.

The chain uses TRBV7-3 and TRBJ2-1; 7 positions match TRBD2. Germline V gene data show CDR1 as SGHTA and CDR2 as FQGTGA. V lost 2 bases, J lost 4 bases, and 5 bases stayed unmatched. This CDR3 spans 15 amino acids. The CDR3 spells CASSLLGGEYNEQFF. DNA of the CDR3: TGTGCCAGCAGCTTATTGGGGGGGGAATACAATGAGCAGTTCTTC.

The chain uses TRBV9 and TRBJ2-1; 7 nucleotides line up with TRBD2. Germline values: CDR1 SGDLS, CDR2 YYNGEE. The CDR3 contains 12 residues. V was pared by 3 bases and J by 9 bases, with 3 bases of the junction left unmatched. CDR3 coding DNA: TGTGCCAGCAGCGGCGGGAGCGTTGAGCAGTTCTTC. Its protein product is CASSGGSVEQFF. The full variable domain, completed using reference TRBV9 and TRBJ2-1, is DSGVTQTPKHLITATGQRVTLRCSPRSGDLSVYWYQQSLDQGLQFLIQYYNGEERAKGNILERFSAQQFPDLHSELNLSSLELGDSALYFCASSGGSVEQFFGPGTRLTVL.

This sequence joins TRBV2 and TRBJ2-1; 7 nucleotides agree with TRBD2. The CDR3 runs to 12 residues. Germline-derived CDR1 and CDR2 are SNHLY and FYNNEI. Germline trimming cut 4 bases from V and 9 bases from J; bases unmatched to any gene: 3. The DNA of the CDR3 is TGTGCCAGCAGTGGTACGGGAGGTGAGCAGTTCTTC. This encodes CASSGTGGEQFF.

The chain is built from TRBV27 and TRBJ1-5; D possibly corresponds to TRBD1 (6 bases). Trimming took off 2 bases at V and 2 bases at J, with 22 bases between the two ends. In germline, CDR1 is MNHEY, CDR2 SMNVEV (reference sequence). The CDR3 totals 19 residues. CDR3 DNA sequence: TGTGCCAGCAGTTTAGCCCCGCTACAGGGTAAATGGGGCAATCAGCCCCAGCATTTT. It codes for CASSLAPLQGKWGNQPQHF.

The chain joins TRBV7-3 to TRBJ2-5; 15 nucleotides align to TRBD2. This CDR3 spans 16 amino acids. J gave up 2 bases and V 4 bases, and 2 bases lay outside the gene matches. Germline values: CDR1 SGHTA, CDR2 FQGTGA. The CDR3 coding sequence is TGTGCCAGCAGCTCGGGACTAGCGGGAGGTCAAGAGACCCAGTACTTC. The encoded protein is CASSSGLAGGQETQYF.

This chain connects TRBV6-5 to TRBJ1-5, with D perhaps TRBD1 (6 bases). Trimming cost V 8 bases and J 6 bases, with 14 bases left between them. The CDR3 is made up of 13 amino acids. Germline-derived CDR1 and CDR2 are MNHEY and SVGAGI. DNA of the CDR3: TGTGCCAGCCTCGGGAGGGGGAGTCAGCCCCAGCATTTT. Translating gives CASLGRGSQPQHF.

The chain joins TRBV4-1 to TRBJ2-2, with D perhaps TRBD1 (6 bases). In germline, CDR1 is MGHRA, CDR2 YSYEKL. The CDR3 has 13 amino acids. Trimming cost V 8 bases and J 4 bases, with 11 bases left between them. The CDR3 loop reads CASGLQGTGELFF. DNA for the CDR3: TGCGCCAGCGGGTTACAGGGCACCGGGGAGCTGTTTTTT.

The V call is TRBV2, the J call TRBJ2-7, with D perhaps TRBD2 (6 bases). Germline V gene sequence: CDR1 SNHLY, CDR2 FYNNEI. Trimming cost V 6 bases and J 2 bases, with 8 bases left between them. The CDR3 length is 12 residues. Written as DNA, the CDR3 is TGTGCCAGCAGGGGCGGGGCCTACGAGCAGTACTTC. Its protein is CASRGGAYEQYF. The entire variable domain, with the rest obtained from reference TRBV2 and TRBJ2-7, is as follows: EPEVTQTPSHQVTQMGQEVILRCVPISNHLYFYWYRQILGQKVEFLVSFYNNEISEKSEIFDDQFSVERPDGSNFTLKIRSTKLEDSAMYFCASRGGAYEQYFGPGTRLTVT.

The chain has TRBV19 and TRBJ1-6; a possible D gene is TRBD1 (5 bases). The CDR3 runs to 16 residues. V lost 2 bases to trimming and J lost 7 bases, with 15 bases between them. CDR1 is LNHDA and CDR2 is SQIVND in the germline V gene (reference sequence). CDR3 protein: CASSITMGGWNSPLHF. DNA of the CDR3: TGTGCCAGTAGTATAACAATGGGGGGATGGAATTCACCCCTCCACTTT.

The J gene is TRBJ1-1, the V gene TRBV18; D is ambiguous. The CDR3 contains 13 residues. V was clipped by 3 bases and J by 4 bases, with 9 bases between them. Germline loops: CDR1 KGHSH, CDR2 LQKENI. The CDR3 here is CASSPVPSTEAFF. The DNA for the CDR3 is TGTGCCAGCTCACCGGTCCCTAGCACTGAAGCTTTCTTT.

This clone appeared a few times. The rearrangement links TRBV6-6 to TRBJ1-1; TRBD1 aligns across 10 bases. The J segment lost 4 bases and the V segment lost 2 bases, leaving 4 bases of the junction unmatched. The CDR3 is made up of 15 amino acids. The germline V gene encodes CDR1 MNHNY and CDR2 SVGAGI (reference sequence). CDR3 amino acids: CASSYDRGLITEAFF. The CDR3 DNA reads TGTGCCAGCAGTTACGACAGGGGGCTGATCACTGAAGCTTTCTTT.